Shown below are 20 T cell receptor beta chains from a single sample sequenced in a study of blood T cells in healthy people across ages (dated by TCRdb to the mid-2010s). Library preparation used 5' RACE. Sequenced using an Illumina HiSeq 2500. The second PCR ran for about 6 to 11 cycles and used a J-beta primer mix along with a sample-barcoded 5' primer. Through fastp at Q25 and MiXCR, TCRdb rebuilt clones from the public reads, retaining in-frame beta chains. When rows share a CDR3 protein, they turn into one entry using the most common DNA and genes. The sample data list roughly 800,000 distinct CDR3 sequences, and 58% of these were observed just once. Jointly, the top ten make up roughly 20% of the sample. Specimen: blood. The receptor set was obtained from a man between 25 and 39 years old in good health.

V is TRBV7-9 and J is TRBJ1-2, with 8 bases fitting TRBD1. V lost 1 base, J lost 6 bases, and 10 bases stayed unmatched. This CDR3 comprises 16 residues. Per germline, CDR1 SEHNR and CDR2 FQNEAQ (reference sequence). The CDR3 nucleotides are TGTGCCAGCAGCTTAGAGGGGACAGGCCTTTTCAATGGCTACACCTTC. Translating it yields CASSLEGTGLFNGYTF.

This clonotype has a handful of counts. The chain is built from TRBV9 and TRBJ2-7; a weak D match, TRBD2 (5 bases). Germline lookup yields CDR1 SGDLS and CDR2 YYNGEE. This CDR3 has 15 residues. V shed 3 bases and J shed 7 bases, with 20 bases lying between them. The CDR3 region is CASSEEDGNQLEQYF. In DNA form, the CDR3 reads TGTGCCAGCAGCGAAGAGGACGGGAATCAACTAGAGCAGTACTTC.

This CDR3 reads CSAGLAGVNTQYF. As DNA, the CDR3 is TGCAGTGCCGGACTAGCGGGAGTGAATACGCAGTATTTT. J is TRBJ2-3 and V is TRBV20-1, with 13 bases aligning to TRBD2. The CDR3 is made up of 13 amino acids. CDR1 and CDR2 from the germline V gene are DFQATT and SNEGSKA (reference sequence). V was pared by 6 bases and J by 7 bases, with 4 bases of the junction left unmatched.

The chain links TRBV4-2 to TRBJ2-7; D remains unclear. CDR3 length: 13 residues. The V gene lost 0 bases and the J gene lost 1 base, with 4 bases spanning the gap. CDR1 and CDR2 from the germline V gene are LGHNA and YNFKEQ. CDR3 DNA sequence: TGTGCCAGCAGCCAAGATTATTCCTACGAGCAGTACTTC. This encodes CASSQDYSYEQYF.

The chain joins TRBV5-1 to TRBJ2-5; D might be TRBD2 (6 bases). The germline CDR1 and CDR2 sequences are SGHRS and YFSETQ. V lost 9 bases, J lost 2 bases, and 14 bases lay in between. The CDR3 extends over 13 amino acids. The CDR3 loop is CATAPGLQETQYF. Here the CDR3 DNA reads TGCGCCACCGCCCCGGGACTTCAAGAGACCCAGTACTTC.

V gene TRBV25-1 combines with J gene TRBJ1-2; perhaps TRBD1 as D (5 bases). Germline assignment: CDR1 MGHDK and CDR2 SYGVNS. The V end was cut by 7 bases, the J end by 6 bases, with 15 bases between. The CDR3 has 13 residues. As DNA, the CDR3 is TGTGCCAGCATGACTTATCAGGGCCATGGCTACACCTTC. The encoded protein is CASMTYQGHGYTF.

The chain joins TRBV7-2 to TRBJ2-3; D is unclear. V lost 6 bases and J 5 bases, leaving 9 bases between the germline ends. The CDR3 has 12 amino acids. Germline V gives CDR1 SGHTA, CDR2 FQGNSA. The CDR3 bases are TGTGCCAGCAGTGGGATGGAAGATACGCAGTATTTT. Translating it yields CASSGMEDTQYF. Supplemented by reference TRBV7-2 and TRBJ2-3, the full variable domain reads GAGVSQSPSNKVTEKGKDVELRCDPISGHTALYWYRQSLGQGLEFLIYFQGNSAPDKSGLPSDRFSAERTGGSVSTLTIQRTQQEDSAVYLCASSGMEDTQYFGPGTRLTVL.

The J gene is TRBJ1-2, the V gene TRBV3-1, with D possibly TRBD1 on 5 matching bases. CDR1 is LGHDT and CDR2 is YNNKEL in the germline V gene (reference sequence). The CDR3 loop spans 14 amino acids. Trimming took 1 base from V and 2 from J, leaving 8 bases between them. CDR3 bases: TGTGCCAGCAGCCAAGCGAGGGACAACTATGGCTACACCTTC. This encodes CASSQARDNYGYTF.

The sample holds a few counts of this clonotype. The chain combines TRBV7-2 with TRBJ2-7; D possibly corresponds to TRBD2 (5 bases). Germline V gene data show CDR1 as SGHTA and CDR2 as FQGNSA. The V and J ends lost 1 base and 4 bases respectively, with 8 bases between them. The CDR3 runs to 13 residues. CDR3 loop: CASSLERTYEQYF. Written as DNA, the CDR3 is TGTGCCAGCAGCTTAGAGCGGACGTACGAGCAGTACTTC. The full variable domain, with the rest looked up from reference TRBV7-2 and TRBJ2-7, is GAGVSQSPSNKVTEKGKDVELRCDPISGHTALYWYRQSLGQGLEFLIYFQGNSAPDKSGLPSDRFSAERTGGSVSTLTIQRTQQEDSAVYLCASSLERTYEQYFGPGTRLTVT.

The chain carries TRBV7-3 and TRBJ2-5; the D gene is possibly TRBD1 (5 bases). The J call may be mistaken, given a closer DNA end match to TRBJ2-7. Per germline, CDR1 SGHTA and CDR2 FQGTGA. This CDR3 has 13 amino acids. CDR3 in amino acids: CASSPEGVDEQYF. In DNA form, the CDR3 reads TGTGCCAGCAGCCCCGAAGGGGTTGACGAGCAGTACTTC.

The chain is built from TRBV27 and TRBJ1-2, with D perhaps TRBD1 (5 bases). V was clipped by 0 bases and J by 3 bases, with 14 bases between them. The germline gives CDR1 MNHEY, CDR2 SMNVEV (reference sequence). The CDR3 length is 16 residues. CDR3 protein: CASSLSWGSNYYGYTF. The CDR3 DNA is TGTGCCAGCAGTTTATCCTGGGGCAGCAACTACTATGGCTACACCTTC.

This clonotype was recorded only once. This rearrangement joins TRBV6-5 to TRBJ2-1, with TRBD2 as a possible D gene (5 bases). This CDR3 contains 13 residues. CDR1 is MNHEY, CDR2 SVGAGI, per germline. V was shortened by 2 bases and J by 8 bases, with 10 bases between the two germline ends. Here the CDR3 DNA reads TGTGCCAGCAGTTACGAGGGTAGGGATGAGCAGTTCTTC. It translates to CASSYEGRDEQFF.

Comment on this clonotype: A junction end diverges from the germline sequence, so it may reflect a read error. V is TRBV4-2 and J is TRBJ2-7; possibly TRBD1 for D (6 bases). The CDR3 runs 14 residues. Germline-derived CDR1 and CDR2 are LGHNA and YNFKEQ. CDR3 sequence reads: CASNQVQGSYEQYF. DNA of the CDR3: TGTGCCAGCAACCAAGTACAGGGCTCCTACGAGCAGTACTTC.

The rearrangement joins TRBV20-1 to TRBJ1-4, with 9 bases fitting TRBD1. Germline CDR1 DFQATT, CDR2 SNEGSKA (reference sequence). The CDR3 length is 14 residues. V lost 3 bases, J lost 8 bases, and 7 bases stayed unmatched. CDR3 DNA: TGCAGTGCTAGCCCTGGACAGGGGCGGGAAAAACTGTTTTTT. It specifies CSASPGQGREKLFF.

The sample holds a few counts of this clonotype. The chain joins TRBV29-1 to TRBJ2-5, with D unresolved. Between the trimmed V and J ends, which lost 1 base and 3 bases, there was a span of 12 bases. This CDR3 comprises 14 residues. Germline CDR1 is SQVTM and CDR2 is ANQGSEA. The CDR3 DNA reads as TGCAGCGTTGAAGTCAGTCGGGCTAAAGAGACCCAGTACTTC. This gives the protein CSVEVSRAKETQYF.

This clonotype was counted between two and nine times. The V gene is TRBV7-2, the J gene TRBJ2-5; D is possibly TRBD1 or TRBD2 (6 bases each). V lost 5 bases and J lost 10, with 17 bases in between. The CDR3 loop spans 13 amino acids. Germline V gene data show CDR1 as SGHTA and CDR2 as FQGNSA. This CDR3 reads CASSVTGARDQYF. The CDR3 DNA reads as TGTGCCAGCAGCGTGACGGGGGCAAGGGACCAGTACTTC.

The chain joins TRBV10-3 to TRBJ2-3; TRBD2 might be the D (6 bases). From germline, CDR1 is ENHRY and CDR2 SYGVKD. The CDR3 spans 13 residues. V lost 6 bases and J 10 bases, leaving 17 bases between the germline ends. In DNA form, the CDR3 reads TGTGCCATCAGACCCTCCGGGGAGGATGCGCAGTATTTT. It translates to CAIRPSGEDAQYF.

This chain joins TRBV29-1 and TRBJ2-5; D is undetermined. The DNA end lines up better with TRBJ2-7; the J call may be wrong. This CDR3 spans 12 amino acids. Germline V gives CDR1 SQVTM, CDR2 ANQGSEA. The CDR3 protein is CSVRDLYYEQYF. The CDR3 DNA follows: TGCAGCGTTCGTGACCTCTACTACGAGCAGTACTTC.

In this sample, this clonotype turned up a few times. The chain couples TRBV28 to TRBJ2-1; no firm D call. CDR1 is MDHEN and CDR2 is SYDVKM in the germline V gene. V lost 6 bases and J 2 bases, leaving 20 bases between the germline ends. The CDR3 runs 17 residues. CDR3 coding DNA: TGTGCCAGCAGACCCGACCCGAATTTCTTCGCCTACAATGAGCAGTTCTTC. Residues: CASRPDPNFFAYNEQFF.

The V gene is TRBV7-9, the J gene TRBJ1-6; D might be TRBD1 (5 bases). CDR1 SEHNR and CDR2 FQNEAQ come from the germline V gene (reference sequence). Trimming removed 5 bases at V and 7 bases at J, with 15 bases between. The CDR3 sequence is 15 residues long. The CDR3 is CASSPGTRPNSPLHF. The CDR3 DNA reads TGTGCCAGCAGCCCGGGGACGAGACCGAATTCACCCCTCCACTTT.